Listed here are 2 T cell receptor beta chains from one sample, sequenced in a study of blood T cells in healthy people across ages. Together with a sample-barcoded 5' primer, a J-beta primer mix was included in a second PCR lasting roughly 6 to 12 cycles. TCRdb re-analysed the 5' RACE reads in MiXCR, keeping a single row per CDR3 protein. The repertoire holds under 850,000 distinct CDR3 sequences, with approximately 35% as singletons. The sequenced material came from blood. These receptors originate from a man between 18 and 29 years old in good health.

The genes are TRBV4-2 and TRBJ2-5, with 11 bases lining up with TRBD2. Germline V lookup: CDR1 LGHNA, CDR2 YNFKEQ. CDR3 size: 16 residues. The V segment lost 4 bases and the J segment 2 bases; nucleotides outside the gene matches: 6. CDR3 DNA sequence: TGTGCCAGCAGCCCGACTAGCGGGGAGAAACAAGAGACCCAGTACTTC. Translating gives CASSPTSGEKQETQYF.

This rearrangement joins TRBV5-1 to TRBJ2-1; TRBD1 agrees at 8 bases. V lost 6 bases and J lost 2; bases outside the gene matches: 10. This CDR3 region has 16 residues. The germline CDR1 and CDR2 sequences are SGHRS and YFSETQ. The CDR3 region has the DNA TGCGCCAGCACCTGGTGCGGACAGGGCCCCTACAATGAGCAGTTCTTC. Translation gives CASTWCGQGPYNEQFF.